This TCR beta chain appears in the sequencing data of a study of cytomegalovirus exposure and HLA in healthy donors. Study details: An earlier analysis found 95 million to 140 million unique TCR beta sequences from about 190 million T cells.

General study points: Later on, a genetic analysis was performed. It linked a missense variant in DCLRE1C with V- and J-gene trimming of TCR beta. Reportedly, diagnosis of cytomegalovirus status by the classifier showed high specificity and sensitivity. TCR beta chains associated with HLA were, in a later analysis, more clonally expanded than equally common others.

Vbeta (60) and Jbeta (13) primers were used in the PCR. Measured with immunoSEQ multiplex PCR; TCRdb has only the in-frame clones, and not every one. The sample consists of 130,000 or so clones, over 65% of them appearing once. The CDR3 is 13 amino acids. Germline V lookup: CDR1 MNHEY, CDR2 SVGAGI. Deletions cut 8 bases from V and 4 bases from J, with 14 bases between. This clone was picked up a small number of times. What it binds is unknown. This receptor was obtained from a young man in good health and CMV-seropositive. The chain links TRBV6-5 to TRBJ1-2, with D perhaps matching TRBD1 (6 bases). What was sequenced was PBMCs. The CDR3 loop reads CASFEGVGYGYTF. As DNA, the CDR3 is TGTGCCAGCTTTGAGGGGGTGGGCTATGGCTACACCTTC.